A single count supports the clone carrying this T cell receptor (beta chain). Its target is not known. The sample is drawn from a study of response to subunit inactivated influenza vaccine. One entry per CDR3 protein, called by TCRdb with MiXCR from the RT-PCR reads. The profile shows 150,000 to 200,000 distinct CDR3 sequences, 11% of them singletons. Study results and caveats: Only a handful of new T cells, the authors suggested, are recruited with each seasonal influenza vaccination.

The TCR sequence derives from a man aged 50-60 years who received an inactivated influenza vaccine. Sequenced here: non-naive T cells sorted from PBMCs, sampled more than 35 days after vaccination.

Here the CDR3 reads CASSWGNTGELFF. CDR3 sequence (DNA): TGTGCCAGCAGTTGGGGTAACACCGGGGAGCTGTTTTTT. This chain links TRBV6-2 or TRBV6-3 with TRBJ2-2, with no clear D. In germline, CDR1 is MNHEY, CDR2 SVGEGT. Trimming shortened V by 4 bases and J by 2 bases, and 5 bases separated the two germline ends. The CDR3 runs 13 residues.